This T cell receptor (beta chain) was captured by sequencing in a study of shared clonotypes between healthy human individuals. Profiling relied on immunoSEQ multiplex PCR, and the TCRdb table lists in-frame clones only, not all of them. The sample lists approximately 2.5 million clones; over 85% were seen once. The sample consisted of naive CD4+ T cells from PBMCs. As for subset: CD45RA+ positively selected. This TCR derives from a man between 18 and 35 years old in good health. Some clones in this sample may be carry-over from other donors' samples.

The DNA of the CDR3 is TGTGCCAGCAGTAAGTTAGGGGACAGGGGAACTGAAAAACTGTTTTTT. Amino acids: CASSKLGDRGTEKLFF. The genes are TRBV7-7 and TRBJ1-4; 10 bases match TRBD1. The CDR3 covers 16 residues. CDR1 and CDR2 (germline): SSHAT, FNYEAQ (reference sequence). Trimming took 6 bases from V and 7 from J; bases not matched to a gene: 11.